The 21 T cell receptor beta chains below were found in one sample sequenced in a study of Graves' ophthalmopathy and Graves' hyperthyroidism. Amplification targeted the TCR beta CDR3 regions, with RNA transcripts as the source material. Second-round multiplex PCR followed a first-round RT-PCR using HTBI primers. One entry per CDR3 protein results from TCRdb running MiXCR on the multiplex PCR reads. In the table there are about 400,000 distinct CDR3 sequences, around 16% of which are singletons. The material sequenced was peripheral blood. The receptors here all came from a woman aged 18-29 years with Graves' ophthalmopathy.

This clonotype has a count of ten or more. This chain links TRBV25-1 with TRBJ2-6, with 8 nucleotides matching TRBD1. The germline V gene encodes CDR1 MGHDK and CDR2 SYGVNS. The CDR3 has 21 amino acids. Losses at the gene ends were 6 bases for V and 0 bases for J; bases not matched to a gene: 19. This CDR3 is CASSPDRGKHTINSGANVLTF. In DNA form, the CDR3 reads TGTGCCAGCAGCCCCGACAGGGGAAAACACACGATTAACTCTGGGGCCAACGTCCTGACTTTC.

This clonotype was found many times. The chain uses TRBV7-3 and TRBJ1-1; D ambiguous. CDR1 SGHTA and CDR2 FQGTGA come from the germline V gene. This CDR3 has 16 residues. Trimming took 4 bases from V and 3 from J, leaving 18 bases between them. CDR3 nucleotide sequence: TGTGCCAGCAGCTCGGGCCCCTTACGGAGGGACACTGAAGCTTTCTTT. Translated: CASSSGPLRRDTEAFF.

This clonotype was picked up many times. The V call is TRBV6-5, the J call TRBJ2-6, with D possibly being TRBD1 (5 bases). The CDR3 extends over 16 amino acids. The germline V and J ends were trimmed by 3 bases and 6 bases, with 15 bases remaining between them. The germline V gene encodes CDR1 MNHEY and CDR2 SVGAGI. CDR3 sequence reads: CASSYGAGRLANVLTF. The CDR3 nucleotides are TGTGCCAGCAGTTATGGGGCCGGACGATTGGCCAACGTCCTGACTTTC.

The sample holds many counts of this clonotype. V usage is TRBV6-2 or TRBV6-3 and J usage is TRBJ1-1; 10 bases map to TRBD1. J lost 5 bases, V lost 6 bases, and 6 bases had no gene match. The germline V gene encodes CDR1 MNHEY and CDR2 SVGEGT. CDR3 length: 14 amino acids. As DNA, the CDR3 is TGTGCCAGCAGGATGACAGGGGGCGGGACTGAAGCTTTCTTT. Its translation: CASRMTGGGTEAFF.

This clonotype was found many times. This chain's CDR3 is CASSRDHSGVNTEAFF. The CDR3 nucleotides are TGTGCCAGCAGCCGAGACCACTCAGGGGTAAACACTGAAGCTTTCTTT. The V call is TRBV11-2, the J call TRBJ1-1, with TRBD1 as a possible D gene (6 bases). Germline assignment: CDR1 SGHAT and CDR2 FQNNGV. The CDR3 consists of 16 residues. Trimming cost V 5 bases and J 2 bases, with 18 bases left between them.

This clonotype has at least ten counts. An end of the junction does not agree with germline; a read error may underlie this. This sequence joins TRBV7-9 and TRBJ2-2; 9 bases align to TRBD2. The CDR3 covers 15 residues. Germline V gene data show CDR1 as SEHNR and CDR2 as FQNEAQ (reference sequence). The CDR3 nucleotides read TGTGCCAGCAGCCTAGCGGGAAGAAACACCGGGGAGCTGTTTTTT. It is translated as CASSLAGRNTGELFF.

This clonotype was detected only a few times. The chain joins TRBV18 to TRBJ2-1, with D possibly matching TRBD2 (5 bases). The CDR3 contains 15 residues. The ends were cut back, 0 bases at V and 3 bases at J, with 9 bases in the middle. CDR1 KGHSH and CDR2 LQKENI come from the germline V gene. The CDR3 is CASSPPQEVYNEQFF. The CDR3 nucleotides are TGTGCCAGCTCACCACCTCAGGAGGTCTACAATGAGCAGTTCTTC.

The rearrangement uses TRBV7-8 and TRBJ2-7, with D hard to call. V shed 5 bases and J shed 2 bases, with 19 bases lying between them. The CDR3 has 16 amino acids. Germline loops: CDR1 SGHVS, CDR2 FQNEAQ. In nucleotides, the CDR3 is TGTGCCAGCAGCCCGGGCCCCTCCGACCCAACCTACGAGCAGTACTTC. The encoded protein is CASSPGPSDPTYEQYF.

The CDR3 bases are TGTGCCAGCGGACAGAACAATCAGCCCCAGCATTTT. Translating it yields CASGQNNQPQHF. V and J are TRBV6-1 and TRBJ1-5, with D perhaps TRBD1 (6 bases). The length of the CDR3 is 12 residues. V dropped 8 bases and J dropped 3 bases, with 8 bases sitting between them. The germline CDR1 and CDR2 sequences are MNHNS and SASEGT.

This clonotype was observed at least ten times. A much larger clone lies one base from this, so it may be a read error. This chain uses TRBV9 with TRBJ2-2; no reliable D call. Germline V CDR1 and CDR2: SGDLS, YYNGEE. Trimming cost V 4 bases and J 5 bases, with 6 bases left between them. The CDR3 contains 12 residues. CDR3 coding DNA: TGTGCCAGCAGCCCTAGAACCGGGGAGCTGTTTTTT. It yields the protein CASSPRTGELFF.

The J gene is TRBJ2-1, the V gene TRBV9; TRBD1 matches at 7 bases. CDR3 length: 16 amino acids. Unmatched junction bases numbered 11, after V lost 7 bases and J lost 1 base. Germline-derived CDR1 and CDR2 are SGDLS and YYNGEE. CDR3 nucleotide sequence: TGTGCCAGCGGATTTCCCTCGGGACAGTCCTACAATGAGCAGTTCTTC. Translating gives CASGFPSGQSYNEQFF.

Ten or more counts support this clonotype. This chain links TRBV6-2 or TRBV6-3 with TRBJ2-1; tentatively, D is TRBD1 (5 bases). Germline CDR1 and CDR2: MNHEY and SVGEGT. V lost 8 bases and J lost 5, with 10 bases in between. The CDR3 runs 12 residues. CDR3 coding DNA: TGTGCCAGCGCAGGGCCGAACAATGAGCAGTTCTTC. It is translated as CASAGPNNEQFF.

This clonotype was counted ten times or more. The gene calls are TRBV4-3 and TRBJ2-7; 9 bases map to TRBD1. The CDR3 totals 15 residues. Germline CDR1 reads LGHNA; CDR2 reads YSLEER. The V and J ends lost 1 base and 2 bases, in that order; junction bases with no gene match: 3. For the CDR3, the DNA is TGCGCCAGCAGCCAAGGGGACAGGGCCACCTACGAGCAGTACTTC. This translates into CASSQGDRATYEQYF.

This clonotype occurred a few times. The chain couples TRBV12-3 or TRBV12-4 to TRBJ1-5; D unclear. CDR3 size: 13 residues. The germline V and J ends were trimmed by 0 bases and 6 bases, with 6 bases remaining between them. CDR3 DNA sequence: TGTGCCAGCAGTTTAGCAGGGCTTCAGCCCCAGCATTTT. Translating gives CASSLAGLQPQHF.

J is TRBJ1-3 and V is TRBV20-1; maybe TRBD1 (6 bases). The germline CDR1 and CDR2 sequences are DFQATT and SNEGSKA (reference sequence). The CDR3 covers 14 residues. Deletions cut 3 bases from V and 4 bases from J, with 13 bases between. The CDR3 sequence is CSARKGGLGNTIYF. As DNA, the CDR3 is TGCAGTGCTAGGAAGGGGGGGCTCGGAAACACCATATATTTT.

This chain uses TRBV20-1 with TRBJ1-5; the D is unclear. Germline loops: CDR1 DFQATT, CDR2 SNEGSKA (reference sequence). CDR3 length: 17 amino acids. Trimming shortened V by 1 base and J by 1 base, and 17 bases separated the two germline ends. The DNA for the CDR3 is TGCAGTGCTAGAGCCCCCCGGGCAGGTTCGAGCAATCAGCCCCAGCATTTT. This gives the protein CSARAPRAGSSNQPQHF.

This clonotype showed up many times. The chain is built from TRBV7-2 and TRBJ2-5; 11 bases map to TRBD2. V dropped 4 bases and J dropped 4; count of bases not matched to a gene: 8. Per germline, CDR1 SGHTA and CDR2 FQGNSA. The CDR3 has 16 amino acids. The chain's CDR3 is CASSSLAGGPGETQYF. In DNA, the CDR3 is TGTGCCAGCAGCTCGTTAGCGGGGGGGCCGGGAGAGACCCAGTACTTC. The full variable domain, rest sourced from reference TRBV7-2 and TRBJ2-5, is GAGVSQSPSNKVTEKGKDVELRCDPISGHTALYWYRQSLGQGLEFLIYFQGNSAPDKSGLPSDRFSAERTGGSVSTLTIQRTQQEDSAVYLCASSSLAGGPGETQYFGPGTRLLVL.

The chain joins TRBV7-2 to TRBJ2-2; TRBD1 is a possible D gene (5 bases). Looked up from germline, CDR1 is SGHTA and CDR2 is FQGNSA. The CDR3 consists of 14 residues. V was cut by 5 bases and J by 9 bases, with 16 bases left in between. The CDR3 is CASSTRQSLRELFF. CDR3 sequence (DNA): TGTGCCAGCAGCACCCGACAGTCGCTTCGGGAGCTGTTTTTT.

This clonotype showed up many times. The chain couples TRBV27 to TRBJ1-5; D might be TRBD1 (6 bases). This CDR3 is built from 14 residues. With 0 bases removed from V and 6 bases from J, the gap between germline ends came to 9 bases. Germline assignment: CDR1 MNHEY and CDR2 SMNVEV (reference sequence). CDR3 region: CASSLSQGSQPQHF. CDR3 nucleotide sequence: TGTGCCAGCAGTTTATCCCAGGGGAGTCAGCCCCAGCATTTT.

Many counts were recorded for this clonotype. CDR3 sequence: CASSQEPGQGKGAFF. CDR3 nucleotides: TGCGCCAGCAGCCAAGAACCGGGACAGGGAAAAGGAGCTTTCTTT. The rearrangement links TRBV4-1 to TRBJ1-1; 9 bases match TRBD1. Germline trimming cut 0 bases from V and 10 bases from J; bases unmatched to any gene: 9. The length of the CDR3 is 15 residues. Per germline, CDR1 MGHRA and CDR2 YSYEKL.

This clonotype was seen ten or more times. V gene TRBV6-1 combines with J gene TRBJ1-6; D might be TRBD1 (6 bases). The CDR3 is made up of 14 amino acids. Germline V gene sequence: CDR1 MNHNS, CDR2 SASEGT. The V end was cut by 10 bases, the J end by 7 bases, with 17 bases between. The CDR3 DNA follows: TGTGCCACCGCGGGGGGGGCTTGGAATTCACCCCTCCACTTT. Protein sequence: CATAGGAWNSPLHF.